Reported below is one TCR beta chain. The assay was immunoSEQ multiplex PCR, and TCRdb's table has in-frame clones only and misses some. Seen here are approximately 720,000 clones, 92% observed once, and the top ten hold about a quarter. The data derive from a study of shared clonotypes between healthy human individuals. Background on the study: Donors had three CD4 naive, three CD4 memory, two CD8 naive and one CD8 memory plate apiece.

CD45RO-negative CD8 cells positively selected for CCR7 made up the naive population, which excluded terminally differentiated effector memory CD45RA+ cells. V was pared by 3 bases and J by 6 bases, with 13 bases of the junction left unmatched. The germline V gene encodes CDR1 SGHKS and CDR2 YYEKEE (reference sequence). The CDR3 contains 17 residues. Sequencing was carried out using naive CD8+ T cells sorted from blood. The receptor was isolated from a man aged 25-45 years in good health. The chain joins TRBV5-5 to TRBJ1-2; 11 bases line up with TRBD1. The DNA for the CDR3 is TGTGCCAGCAGCTACCGGGACAGGGGGGACCTAAGCAATGGCTACACCTTC. It is translated as CASSYRDRGDLSNGYTF.